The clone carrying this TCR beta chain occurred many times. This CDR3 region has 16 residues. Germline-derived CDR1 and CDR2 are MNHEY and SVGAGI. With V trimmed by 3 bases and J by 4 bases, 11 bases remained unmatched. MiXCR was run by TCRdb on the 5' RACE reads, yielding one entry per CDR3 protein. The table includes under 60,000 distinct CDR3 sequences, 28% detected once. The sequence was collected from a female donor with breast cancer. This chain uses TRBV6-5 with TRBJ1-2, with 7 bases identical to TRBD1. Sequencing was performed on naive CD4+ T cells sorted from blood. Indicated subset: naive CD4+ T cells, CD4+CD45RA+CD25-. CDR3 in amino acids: CASSYSRTGGSYGYTF. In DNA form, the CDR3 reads TGTGCCAGCAGTTATTCACGGACAGGAGGATCCTATGGCTACACCTTC.